This T cell receptor (beta chain) stems from a study of T-cell reconstitution after alpha-beta-depleted transplantation in children. The study's findings and limits: Expanded graft clones, several hundred of them, were reportedly the source of alpha-beta T cells about two months after transplant. The authors attributed T-cell counts and diversity one year after transplant mostly to newly produced T cells.

This clonotype was picked up many times. No antigen is known for it. The V gene end was trimmed by 2 bases and the J gene end by 6 bases; junction bases not matched to a gene: 0. This CDR3 spans 14 amino acids. Germline V gene data show CDR1 as ENHRY and CDR2 as SYGVKD. Unique molecular identifiers were incorporated into the prepared TCRbeta library. A single record per CDR3 protein comes from TCRdb applying MiXCR to the PCR reads. This sample has around 700,000 distinct CDR3 sequences, with 10% to 15% found just once. The V call is TRBV10-3, the J call TRBJ2-1; 11 positions match TRBD2. The sequencing used PBMCs, collected before TCRalphabeta/CD19-depleted stem cell transplant. The sequence came from a girl aged 2-9 years with congenital amegakaryocytic thrombocytopenia, due to receive a stem cell transplant. CDR3 nucleotides: TGTGCCATCAGTGAGACTAGCGGGAGCAATGAGCAGTTCTTC. It yields the protein CAISETSGSNEQFF.